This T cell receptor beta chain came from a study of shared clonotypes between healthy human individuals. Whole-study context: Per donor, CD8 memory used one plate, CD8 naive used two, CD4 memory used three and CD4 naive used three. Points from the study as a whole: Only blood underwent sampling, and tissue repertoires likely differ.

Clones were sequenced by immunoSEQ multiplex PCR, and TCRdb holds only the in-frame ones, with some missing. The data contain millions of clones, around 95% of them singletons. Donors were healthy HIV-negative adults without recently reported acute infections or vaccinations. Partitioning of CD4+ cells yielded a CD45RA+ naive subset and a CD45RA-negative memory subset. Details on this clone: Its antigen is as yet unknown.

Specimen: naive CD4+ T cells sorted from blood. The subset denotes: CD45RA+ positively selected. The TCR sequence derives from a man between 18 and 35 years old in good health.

The CDR3 bases are TGTGCCAGCAGTCGATTAACCGGGACAGGGAACACTGAAGCTTTCTTT. This translates into CASSRLTGTGNTEAFF. The chain uses TRBV6-6 and TRBJ1-1; 8 bases are shared with TRBD1. The CDR3 has 16 residues. Germline values: CDR1 MNHNY, CDR2 SVGAGI (reference sequence). V lost 5 bases and J lost 1; bases outside the gene matches: 9.